A single sample is the source of the 3 T cell receptor beta chains below, sequenced in a study of blood T cell dynamics during melanoma immunotherapy (dated by TCRdb to about 2020). The library was built by means of the immunoSEQ multiplex PCR assay. TCRdb limited this immuneACCESS table to in-frame rearrangements with V and J called. A share of clones is missing; checked studies link under half to unresolved V genes, and the rest is unexplained. The sample table records under 11,000 clones; approximately 89% of these occur just once. The top ten hold around 24% of the sample. What the time point label conveys for this sample: week 3, after first cycle of checkpoint inhibitor. The sequenced sample was blood, obtained from a patient treated with checkpoint blockade. The source is a human donor with melanoma.

The J gene is TRBJ1-4, the V gene TRBV14; possible D gene TRBD1, 5 bases. CDR3 length equals 15 residues. Germline V lookup: CDR1 SGHDN, CDR2 FVKESK. V was trimmed by 0 bases and J by 3 bases, leaving 8 bases between them. The CDR3 here is CASSQDPGANEKLFF. The CDR3 region has the DNA TGTGCCAGCAGCCAAGATCCGGGGGCTAATGAAAAACTGTTTTTT. The full variable domain, rest sourced from reference TRBV14 and TRBJ1-4, is EAGVTQFPSHSVIEKGQTVTLRCDPISGHDNLYWYRRVMGKEIKFLLHFVKESKQDESGMPNNRFLAERTGGTYSTLKVQPAELEDSGVYFCASSQDPGANEKLFFGSGTQLSVL.

This chain connects TRBV5-1 to TRBJ2-3, with 11 positions matching TRBD2. The CDR3 consists of 16 residues. The trim removed 0 bases at V and 2 bases at J, leaving 2 bases unmatched. Germline-derived CDR1 and CDR2 are SGHRS and YFSETQ. This chain's CDR3 is CASSLGLAGPTDTQYF. As DNA, the CDR3 is TGCGCCAGCAGCTTGGGACTAGCGGGACCCACAGATACGCAGTATTTT.

The J gene is TRBJ2-5, the V gene TRBV7-9; either TRBD1 or TRBD2 may fit D (5 bases each). Trimming removed 5 bases from V and 4 bases from J, with 11 bases in between. Per germline, CDR1 SEHNR and CDR2 FQNEAQ (reference sequence). The CDR3 totals 13 residues. Written as DNA, the CDR3 is TGTGCCAGCAGCCCGAGGGGCTCAGAGACCCAGTACTTC. Translating gives CASSPRGSETQYF.